This T cell receptor (beta chain) was captured by sequencing in a study of cytomegalovirus exposure and HLA in healthy donors. General study findings and limits: Accurate HLA-A and HLA-B prediction from TCR beta sequences was reported for most subjects. In a later analysis, TCR beta V- and J-gene trimming showed a link to a missense DCLRE1C variant.

The V gene's germline CDR1 is SGHNT and CDR2 YENEEA. This CDR3 comprises 15 residues. V gave up 1 base and J gave up 0 bases, with 9 bases separating them. The PCR was carried out with 60 Vbeta primers and 13 Jbeta primers. Sequencing was performed with immunoSEQ multiplex PCR; in TCRdb, only in-frame clones are kept and a portion is missing. The profile shows approximately 50,000 clones, approximately 80% of them singletons. Turning to this clone: Its antigen remains unidentified.

This clonotype originated in a man between 25 and 39 years old in good health and CMV-seronegative. V gene TRBV11-3 combines with J gene TRBJ1-1, with a weak D call TRBD1 (5 bases). Sample: PBMCs. This CDR3 reads CASSLGRGMNTEAFF. The CDR3 nucleotides are TGTGCCAGCAGCTTAGGGCGGGGGATGAACACTGAAGCTTTCTTT. Complete variable domain (other parts from reference TRBV11-3 and TRBJ1-1): EAGVVQSPRYKIIEKKQPVAFWCNPISGHNTLYWYLQNLGQGPELLIRYENEEAVDDSQLPKDRFSAERLKGVDSTLKIQPAELGDSAVYLCASSLGRGMNTEAFFGQGTRLTVV.